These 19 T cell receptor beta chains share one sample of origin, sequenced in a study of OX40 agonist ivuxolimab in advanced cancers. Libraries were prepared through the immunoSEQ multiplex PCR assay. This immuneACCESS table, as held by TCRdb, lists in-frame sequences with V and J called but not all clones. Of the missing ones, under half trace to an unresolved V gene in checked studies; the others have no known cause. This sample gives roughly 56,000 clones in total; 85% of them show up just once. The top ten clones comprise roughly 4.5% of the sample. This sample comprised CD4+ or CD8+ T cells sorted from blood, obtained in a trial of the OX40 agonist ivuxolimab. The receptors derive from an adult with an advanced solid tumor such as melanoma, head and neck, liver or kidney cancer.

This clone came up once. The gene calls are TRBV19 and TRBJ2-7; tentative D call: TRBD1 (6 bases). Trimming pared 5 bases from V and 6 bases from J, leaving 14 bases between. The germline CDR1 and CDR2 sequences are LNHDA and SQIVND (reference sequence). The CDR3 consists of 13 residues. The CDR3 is CASSRQVLGEQYF. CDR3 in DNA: TGTGCCAGTAGTCGACAGGTTTTGGGCGAGCAGTACTTC.

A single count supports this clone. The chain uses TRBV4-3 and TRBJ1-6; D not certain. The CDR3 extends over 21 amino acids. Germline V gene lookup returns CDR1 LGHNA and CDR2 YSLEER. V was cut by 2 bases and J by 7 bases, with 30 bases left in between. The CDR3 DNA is TGCGCCAGCAGCCAATTTCCCTGGGGTACGGGTTTAACTTGGGAGAATTCACCCCTCCACTTT. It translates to CASSQFPWGTGLTWENSPLHF.

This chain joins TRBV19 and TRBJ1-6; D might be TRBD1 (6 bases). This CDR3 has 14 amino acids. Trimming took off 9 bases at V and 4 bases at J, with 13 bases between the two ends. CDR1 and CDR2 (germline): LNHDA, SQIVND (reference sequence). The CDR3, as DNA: TGTGCCAGCGAAGACAGGCGGTATAATTCACCCCTCCACTTT. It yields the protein CASEDRRYNSPLHF.

The CDR3 spells CASSDIVKTSTDTQYF. CDR3 nucleotide sequence: TGTGCCAGCAGTGACATAGTGAAGACTAGCACAGATACGCAGTATTTT. The J gene is TRBJ2-3, the V gene TRBV25-1; no clear D. V lost 3 bases, J lost 0 bases, and 13 bases lay in between. Germline CDR1 is MGHDK and CDR2 is SYGVNS. CDR3 size: 16 residues. The full variable domain, rest sourced from reference TRBV25-1 and TRBJ2-3, is EADIYQTPRYLVIGTGKKITLECSQTMGHDKMYWYQQDPGMELHLIHYSYGVNSTEKGDLSSESTVSRIRTEHFPLTLESARPSHTSQYLCASSDIVKTSTDTQYFGPGTRLTVL.

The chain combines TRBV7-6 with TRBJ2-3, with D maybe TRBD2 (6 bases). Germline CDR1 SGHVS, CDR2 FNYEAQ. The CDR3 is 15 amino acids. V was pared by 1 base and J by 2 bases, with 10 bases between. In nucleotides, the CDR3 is TGTGCCAGCAGCTTAGATGGGGGGTTCACAGATACGCAGTATTTT. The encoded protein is CASSLDGGFTDTQYF.

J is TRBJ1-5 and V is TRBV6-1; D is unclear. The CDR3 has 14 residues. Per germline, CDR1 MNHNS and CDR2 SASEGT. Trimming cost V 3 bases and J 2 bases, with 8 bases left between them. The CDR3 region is CASSEGSRNQPQHF. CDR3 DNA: TGTGCCAGCAGTGAGGGCAGCCGCAATCAGCCCCAGCATTTT.

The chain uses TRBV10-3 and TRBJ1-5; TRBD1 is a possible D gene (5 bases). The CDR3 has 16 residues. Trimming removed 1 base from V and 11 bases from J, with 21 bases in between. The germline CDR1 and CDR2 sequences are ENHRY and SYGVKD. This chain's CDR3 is CAISELGDLDRSAQHF. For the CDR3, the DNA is TGTGCCATCAGTGAGTTGGGGGATCTGGATAGGTCAGCCCAGCATTTT.

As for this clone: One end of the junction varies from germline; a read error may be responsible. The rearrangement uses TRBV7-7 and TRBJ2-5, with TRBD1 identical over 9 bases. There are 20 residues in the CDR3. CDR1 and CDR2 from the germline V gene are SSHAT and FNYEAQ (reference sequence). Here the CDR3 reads CASSSKRALRQGVEKETQYF. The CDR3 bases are TGTGCTAGCAGCAGTAAACGGGCGTTGCGACAGGGGGTTGAGAAAGAGACCCAGTACTTC.

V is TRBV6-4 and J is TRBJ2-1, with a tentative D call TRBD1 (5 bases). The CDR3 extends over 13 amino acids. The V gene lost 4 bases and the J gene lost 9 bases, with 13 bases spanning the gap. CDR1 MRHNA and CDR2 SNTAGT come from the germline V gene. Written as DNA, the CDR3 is TGTGCCAGCAGTGGAGAAGCGCAGGGTGAGCAGTTCTTC. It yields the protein CASSGEAQGEQFF.

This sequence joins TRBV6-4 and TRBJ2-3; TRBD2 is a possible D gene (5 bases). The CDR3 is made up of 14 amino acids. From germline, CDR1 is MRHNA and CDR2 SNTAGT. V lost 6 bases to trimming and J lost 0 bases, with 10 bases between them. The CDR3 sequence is CASSSGSSTDTQYF. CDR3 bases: TGTGCCAGCAGCAGCGGTTCTAGCACAGATACGCAGTATTTT.

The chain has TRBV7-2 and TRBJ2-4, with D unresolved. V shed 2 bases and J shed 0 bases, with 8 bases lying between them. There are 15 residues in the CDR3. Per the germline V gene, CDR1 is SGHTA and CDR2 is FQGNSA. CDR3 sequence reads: CASSLSDLAKNIQYF. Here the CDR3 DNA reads TGTGCCAGCAGCTTATCCGACCTAGCCAAAAACATTCAGTACTTC.

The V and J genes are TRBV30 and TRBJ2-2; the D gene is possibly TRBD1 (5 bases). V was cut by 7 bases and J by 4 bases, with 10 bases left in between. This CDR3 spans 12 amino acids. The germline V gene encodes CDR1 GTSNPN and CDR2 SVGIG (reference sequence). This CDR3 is CALDISTGELFF. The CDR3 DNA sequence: TGTGCCTTGGACATTAGCACCGGGGAGCTGTTTTTT. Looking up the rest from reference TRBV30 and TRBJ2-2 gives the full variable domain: SQTIHQWPATLVQPVGSPLSLECTVEGTSNPNLYWYRQAAGRGLQLLFYSVGIGQISSEVPQNLSASRPQDRQFILSSKKLLLSDSGFYLCALDISTGELFFGEGSRLTVL.

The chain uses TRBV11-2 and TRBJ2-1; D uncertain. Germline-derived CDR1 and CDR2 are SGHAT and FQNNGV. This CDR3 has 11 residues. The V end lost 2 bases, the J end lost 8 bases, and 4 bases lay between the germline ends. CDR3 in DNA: TGTGCCAGCAGCTTAAGTGATGAGCAGTTCTTC. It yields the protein CASSLSDEQFF. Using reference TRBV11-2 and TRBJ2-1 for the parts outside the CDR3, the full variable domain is EAGVAQSPRYKIIEKRQSVAFWCNPISGHATLYWYQQILGQGPKLLIQFQNNGVVDDSQLPKDRFSAERLKGVDSTLKIQPAKLEDSAVYLCASSLSDEQFFGPGTRLTVL.

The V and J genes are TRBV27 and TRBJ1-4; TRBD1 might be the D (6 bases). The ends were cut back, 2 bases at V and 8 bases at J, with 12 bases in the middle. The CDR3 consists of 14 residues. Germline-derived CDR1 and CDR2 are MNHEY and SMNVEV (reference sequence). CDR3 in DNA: TGTGCCAGCAGTTTAAGCAGGGGACGAGAAAAACTGTTTTTT. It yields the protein CASSLSRGREKLFF.

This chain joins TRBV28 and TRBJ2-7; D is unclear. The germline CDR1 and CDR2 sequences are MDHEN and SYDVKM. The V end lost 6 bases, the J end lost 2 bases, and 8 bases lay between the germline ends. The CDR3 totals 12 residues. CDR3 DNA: TGTGCCAGCAGACAACCAGCCTACGAGCAGTACTTC. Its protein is CASRQPAYEQYF.

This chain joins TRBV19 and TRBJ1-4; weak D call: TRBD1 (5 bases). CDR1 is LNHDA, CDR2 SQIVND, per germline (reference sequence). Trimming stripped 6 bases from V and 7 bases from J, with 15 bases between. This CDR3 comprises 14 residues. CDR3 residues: CASSSGGGTEKLFF. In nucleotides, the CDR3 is TGTGCCAGTAGCAGTGGGGGTGGAACTGAAAAACTGTTTTTT.

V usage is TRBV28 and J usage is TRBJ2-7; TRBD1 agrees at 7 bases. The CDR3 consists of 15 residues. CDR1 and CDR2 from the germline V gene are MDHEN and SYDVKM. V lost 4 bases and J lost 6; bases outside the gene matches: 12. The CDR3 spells CASSSRGTALSEQYF. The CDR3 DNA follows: TGTGCCAGCAGTTCCCGAGGGACAGCACTGAGCGAGCAGTACTTC. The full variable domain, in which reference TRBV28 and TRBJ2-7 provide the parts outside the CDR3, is DVKVTQSSRYLVKRTGEKVFLECVQDMDHENMFWYRQDPGLGLRLIYFSYDVKMKEKGDIPEGYSVSREKKERFSLILESASTNQTSMYLCASSSRGTALSEQYFGPGTRLTVT.

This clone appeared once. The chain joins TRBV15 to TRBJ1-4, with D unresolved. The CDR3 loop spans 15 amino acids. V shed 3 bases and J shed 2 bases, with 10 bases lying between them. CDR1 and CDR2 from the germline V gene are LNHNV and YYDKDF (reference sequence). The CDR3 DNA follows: TGTGCCACCAGCAGTAGCGCAGCTACTAATGAAAAACTGTTTTTT. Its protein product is CATSSSAATNEKLFF. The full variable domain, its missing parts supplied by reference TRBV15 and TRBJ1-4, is DAMVIQNPRYQVTQFGKPVTLSCSQTLNHNVMYWYQQKSSQAPKLLFHYYDKDFNNEADTPDNFQSRRPNTSFCFLDIRSPGLGDTAMYLCATSSSAATNEKLFFGSGTQLSVL.

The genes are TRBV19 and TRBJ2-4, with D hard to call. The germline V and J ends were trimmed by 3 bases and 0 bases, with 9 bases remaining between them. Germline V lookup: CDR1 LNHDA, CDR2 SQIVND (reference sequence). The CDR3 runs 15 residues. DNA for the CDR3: TGTGCCAGTAGTATGACGAGACTAGCCAAAAACATTCAGTACTTC. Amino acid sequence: CASSMTRLAKNIQYF. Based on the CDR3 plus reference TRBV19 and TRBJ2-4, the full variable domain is DGGITQSPKYLFRKEGQNVTLSCEQNLNHDAMYWYRQDPGQGLRLIYYSQIVNDFQKGDIAEGYSVSREKKESFPLTVTSAQKNPTAFYLCASSMTRLAKNIQYFGAGTRLSVL.